This T cell receptor beta chain was recorded in a study of cytomegalovirus exposure and HLA in healthy donors. V was trimmed by 1 base and J by 5 bases, leaving 6 bases between them. There are 13 residues in the CDR3. CDR1 is GTSNPN and CDR2 is SVGIG in the germline V gene (reference sequence). Primers for the PCR totalled 60 Vbeta and 13 Jbeta. The assay was immunoSEQ multiplex PCR, and TCRdb's table has in-frame clones only and misses some. The sample contains about 220,000 clones, approximately 68% of which appear only once. This cohort consisted of healthy bone marrow donors. V usage is TRBV30 and J usage is TRBJ1-6; D perhaps matches TRBD1 (5 bases). This TCR was sampled from a woman aged 30 to 39 in good health and CMV-seronegative. Sequencing was done on a sample of PBMCs. The CDR3 DNA follows: TGTGCCTGGAGTGAGGGGAATAATTCACCCCTCCACTTT. It specifies CAWSEGNNSPLHF.